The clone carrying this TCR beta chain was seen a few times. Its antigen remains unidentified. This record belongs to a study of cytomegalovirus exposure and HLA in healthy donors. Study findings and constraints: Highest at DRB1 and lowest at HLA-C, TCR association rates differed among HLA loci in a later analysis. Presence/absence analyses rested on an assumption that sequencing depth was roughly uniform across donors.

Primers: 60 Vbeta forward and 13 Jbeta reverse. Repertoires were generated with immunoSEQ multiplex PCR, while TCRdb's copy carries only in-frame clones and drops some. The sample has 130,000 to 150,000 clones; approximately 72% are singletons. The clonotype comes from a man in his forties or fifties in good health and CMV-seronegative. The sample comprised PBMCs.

CDR3 region: CASSFSHPGTDSNQPQHF. CDR3 DNA: TGTGCCAGCAGTTTTTCCCATCCCGGGACAGACTCGAATCAGCCCCAGCATTTT. The chain uses TRBV27 and TRBJ1-5; 7 bases align to TRBD1. CDR3 size: 18 residues. V dropped 3 bases and J dropped 4; count of bases not matched to a gene: 15. Germline CDR1 and CDR2: MNHEY and SMNVEV (reference sequence).